This T cell receptor beta chain appears in the sequencing data of a study of blood T cell repertoires in COVID-19. For the study at large: Material from acute and convalescent COVID-19 was sourced from the United States, Italy and Spain. Sources were T cells, B-cell-depleted T cells, or PBMCs; the material itself was cDNA or gDNA.

Per the original methods: Estimates of nucleated cell counts were drawn from the amplification of reference gene primers. The data were produced by immunoSEQ multiplex PCR, yet TCRdb's version contains in-frame clones alone and is incomplete. The D gene and trimming were derived from the DNA, and the V and J assignments and clone size from that table. The table lists some 350,000 clones, around 90% of them singletons. The material sequenced was peripheral blood. The sequence derives from a man aged 18 to 29 with active or convalescent COVID-19.

In DNA form, the CDR3 reads TGCAGCGTTGAGCGGTTACTGAACTATGGCTACACCTTC. Protein sequence: CSVERLLNYGYTF. J is TRBJ1-2 and V is TRBV29-1; D gene unclear. V was shortened by 3 bases and J by 2 bases, with 10 bases between the two germline ends. This CDR3 has 13 residues. CDR1 is SQVTM, CDR2 ANQGSEA, per germline.